These 11 T cell receptor beta chains originate from one sample sequenced in a study of T-cell memory formation after mild COVID-19. TCRdb re-called the 5' RACE reads through MiXCR, storing one row per CDR3 protein. The data contain around 200,000 distinct CDR3 sequences, 20% to 25% of them singletons. Sequencing was performed on PBMCs or a T cell subset sorted from them (not recorded which). These receptors all stem from an adult woman who had mild COVID-19 (a few samples of this study predate the infection). Cell type and time point are not known.

This chain connects TRBV7-9 to TRBJ1-6, with a tentative D call TRBD1 (5 bases). The CDR3 runs to 14 residues. Germline lookup yields CDR1 SEHNR and CDR2 FQNEAQ (reference sequence). V gave up 5 bases and J gave up 10 bases, with 15 bases separating them. CDR3 amino acids: CASSQGYVVSPLHF. The CDR3, as DNA: TGTGCCAGCAGCCAGGGCTACGTGGTGTCACCCCTCCACTTT.

This clonotype appeared a few times. V gene TRBV12-3 or TRBV12-4 combines with J gene TRBJ2-7; 7 nucleotides align to TRBD2. The CDR3 loop spans 16 amino acids. V shed 7 bases and J 0 bases; nucleotides not matched to a gene: 12. The CDR3 loop reads CASTPFRAGSSYEQYF. CDR3 coding DNA: TGTGCCAGCACCCCGTTCCGAGCGGGAAGCTCCTACGAGCAGTACTTC.

This clonotype appeared a few times. The V and J genes are TRBV7-9 and TRBJ2-5; the match to TRBD1 covers 7 bases. The V gene's germline CDR1 is SEHNR and CDR2 FQNEAQ (reference sequence). With 2 bases clipped from V and 5 bases from J, the junction kept 5 bases outside the gene matches. CDR3 length: 14 residues. CDR3 region: CASSLTGVMETQYF. CDR3 DNA: TGTGCCAGCAGCTTAACAGGGGTGATGGAGACCCAGTACTTC.

The chain uses TRBV11-2 and TRBJ1-2; TRBD1 matches at 7 bases. CDR3 size: 19 residues. The germline V gene encodes CDR1 SGHAT and CDR2 FQNNGV. V trimming: 0 bases; J trimming: 2 bases; junction bases outside the gene matches: 15. The CDR3 sequence: CASSLDTRQGDSANYGYTF. For the CDR3, the DNA is TGTGCCAGCAGCTTAGATACCAGACAGGGAGATTCCGCAAACTATGGCTACACCTTC.

A few counts support this clonotype. The rearrangement uses TRBV19 and TRBJ2-7; TRBD1 might be the D (6 bases). Trimming left V 4 bases short and J 3 bases short, with 16 bases between. Per germline, CDR1 LNHDA and CDR2 SQIVND (reference sequence). The length of the CDR3 is 15 residues. CDR3 protein: CASSTPLGTNYEQYF. As DNA, the CDR3 is TGTGCCAGTAGTACCCCTCTGGGGACAAACTACGAGCAGTACTTC.

The chain has TRBV7-9 and TRBJ1-2; 10 bases match TRBD1. This CDR3 spans 15 amino acids. Germline V gene lookup returns CDR1 SEHNR and CDR2 FQNEAQ (reference sequence). Trimming took 2 bases from V and 4 from J; bases not matched to a gene: 4. The CDR3 spells CASSLPGQGLYGYTF. DNA for the CDR3: TGTGCCAGCAGCTTACCGGGACAGGGGCTCTATGGCTACACCTTC.

This chain uses TRBV4-3 with TRBJ2-2; 9 positions agree with TRBD2. J was trimmed by 0 bases and V by 0 bases; bases with no gene match: 2. Germline CDR1 LGHNA, CDR2 YSLEER. The CDR3 consists of 17 residues. The CDR3 region has the DNA TGCGCCAGCAGCCAAGATCTAGCGGGACCGAACACCGGGGAGCTGTTTTTT. The encoded protein is CASSQDLAGPNTGELFF.

The V and J genes are TRBV4-1 and TRBJ2-5, with 9 bases that match TRBD1. This CDR3 contains 15 residues. Germline CDR1 MGHRA, CDR2 YSYEKL. V lost 6 bases and J lost 2; bases outside the gene matches: 7. The CDR3 DNA reads as TGCGCCAGCAGGGCCGGGACAGGGACGCAAGAGACCCAGTACTTC. Its protein is CASRAGTGTQETQYF.

This chain uses TRBV5-5 with TRBJ1-5; D remains ambiguous. Germline assignment: CDR1 SGHKS and CDR2 YYEKEE (reference sequence). V gave up 0 bases and J gave up 0 bases, with 7 bases separating them. There are 15 residues in the CDR3. CDR3 loop: CASSLAGNSNQPQHF. CDR3 nucleotides: TGTGCCAGCAGCTTGGCCGGTAATAGCAATCAGCCCCAGCATTTT.

This clonotype has more than one count but fewer than ten. V and J are TRBV6-4 and TRBJ1-2, with 8 bases that match TRBD1. The CDR3 is made up of 14 amino acids. The V gene end was trimmed by 7 bases and the J gene end by 4 bases; junction bases not matched to a gene: 8. Germline V gene data show CDR1 as MRHNA and CDR2 as SNTAGT. CDR3: CASKDRGPLYGYTF. CDR3 DNA: TGTGCCAGCAAAGACAGGGGCCCTCTCTATGGCTACACCTTC.

This clonotype was counted between two and nine times. The gene calls are TRBV2 and TRBJ2-3, with D possibly being TRBD1 or TRBD2 (7 bases each). CDR3 length equals 16 residues. V lost 2 bases, J lost 2 bases, and 14 bases lay in between. Germline values: CDR1 SNHLY, CDR2 FYNNEI. The CDR3 region has the DNA TGTGCCAGCAGTGAAATCGCAGGGGGGGCCACAGATACGCAGTATTTT. Translating gives CASSEIAGGATDTQYF.